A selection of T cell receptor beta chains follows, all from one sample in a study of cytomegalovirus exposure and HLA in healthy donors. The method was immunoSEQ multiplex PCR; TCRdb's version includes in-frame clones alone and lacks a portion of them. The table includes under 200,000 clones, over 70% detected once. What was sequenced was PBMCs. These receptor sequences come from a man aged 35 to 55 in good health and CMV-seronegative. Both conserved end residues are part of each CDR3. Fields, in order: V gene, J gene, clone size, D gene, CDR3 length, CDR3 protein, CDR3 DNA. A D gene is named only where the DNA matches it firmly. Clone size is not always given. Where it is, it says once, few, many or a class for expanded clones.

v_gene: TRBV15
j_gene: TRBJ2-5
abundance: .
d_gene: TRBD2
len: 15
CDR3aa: CATSRGTSGQETQYF
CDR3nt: TGTGCCACCAGCAGAGGTACTAGCGGTCAAGAGACCCAGTACTTC

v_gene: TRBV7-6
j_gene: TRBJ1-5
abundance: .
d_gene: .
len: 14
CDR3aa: CASSKQISNQPQHF
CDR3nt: TGTGCCAGCAGCAAACAGATTAGCAATCAGCCCCAGCATTTT

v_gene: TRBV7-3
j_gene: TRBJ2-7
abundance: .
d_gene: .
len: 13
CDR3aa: CASSPGQSYEQYF
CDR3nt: TGTGCCAGCAGCCCCGGACAGAGCTACGAGCAGTACTTC

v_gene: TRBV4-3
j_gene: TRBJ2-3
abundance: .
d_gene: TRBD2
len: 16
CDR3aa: CASSQDRGLGADTQYF
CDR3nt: TGCGCCAGCAGCCAAGATCGAGGACTAGGGGCAGATACGCAGTATTTT

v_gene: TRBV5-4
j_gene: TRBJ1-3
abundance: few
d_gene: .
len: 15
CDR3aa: CASRLTGSSGNTIYF
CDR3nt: TGTGCCAGCAGGTTGACAGGTTCCTCTGGAAACACCATATATTTT

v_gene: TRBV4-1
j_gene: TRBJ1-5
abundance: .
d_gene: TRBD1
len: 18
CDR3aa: CASSQGDRGSSFNQPQHF
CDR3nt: TGCGCCAGCAGCCAAGGGGACAGGGGGAGTTCTTTCAATCAGCCCCAGCATTTT

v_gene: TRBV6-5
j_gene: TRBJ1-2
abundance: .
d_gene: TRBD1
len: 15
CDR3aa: CASSYAWDSSYGYTF
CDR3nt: TGTGCCAGCAGTTACGCGTGGGACAGCTCCTATGGCTACACCTTC

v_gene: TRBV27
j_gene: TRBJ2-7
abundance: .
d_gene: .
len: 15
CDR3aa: CASSRGGGLLPEQYF
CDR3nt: TGTGCCAGCAGTAGAGGGGGGGGCTTGCTTCCCGAGCAGTACTTC

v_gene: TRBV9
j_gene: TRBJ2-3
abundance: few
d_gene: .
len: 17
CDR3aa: CASSASLRGRWADTQYF
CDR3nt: TGTGCCAGCAGCGCATCCCTCAGGGGACGGTGGGCAGATACGCAGTATTTT

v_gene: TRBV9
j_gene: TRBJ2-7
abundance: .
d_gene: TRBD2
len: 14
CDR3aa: CASSVSGSNHEQYF
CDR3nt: TGTGCCAGCAGCGTAAGCGGGAGTAATCACGAGCAGTACTTC

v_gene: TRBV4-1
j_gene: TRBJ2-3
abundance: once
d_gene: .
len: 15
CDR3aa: CASSTIPGETDTQYF
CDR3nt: TGCGCCAGCAGCACCATCCCGGGGGAGACAGATACGCAGTATTTT

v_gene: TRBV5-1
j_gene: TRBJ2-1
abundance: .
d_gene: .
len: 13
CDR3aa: CASSVENRVSEFF
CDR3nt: TGCGCCAGCAGCGTGGAAAACAGGGTATCGGAATTCTTC

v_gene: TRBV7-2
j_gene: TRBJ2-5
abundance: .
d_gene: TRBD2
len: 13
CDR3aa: CASSFGTRETQYF
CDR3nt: TGTGCCAGCAGCTTTGGGACTAGAGAGACCCAGTACTTC

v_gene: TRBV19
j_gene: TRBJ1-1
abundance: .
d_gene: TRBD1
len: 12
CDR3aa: CASSKDRAEAFF
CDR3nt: TGTGCCAGTAGTAAAGACAGGGCTGAAGCTTTCTTT

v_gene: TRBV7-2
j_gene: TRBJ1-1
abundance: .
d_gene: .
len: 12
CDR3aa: CASSLGRPEAFF
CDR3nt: TGTGCCAGCAGCTTGGGGCGGCCTGAAGCTTTCTTT